Listed here are 8 T cell receptor beta chains from one sample, sequenced in a study of blood T cell repertoires in COVID-19. The protocol was immunoSEQ multiplex PCR, while the TCRdb copy is restricted to in-frame clones and leaves out a portion. The table shows 90,000 to 130,000 clones, with 75% to 80% occurring only once. Sample: peripheral blood. These TCRs come from a woman aged 80 or over with active or convalescent COVID-19.

This chain joins TRBV6-5 and TRBJ1-5, with 8 bases fitting TRBD1. Trimming cost V 7 bases and J 0 bases; bases outside gene matches: 5. Germline V gives CDR1 MNHEY, CDR2 SVGAGI. The CDR3 has 15 residues. CDR3: CASNPTGDSNQPQHF. The DNA for the CDR3 is TGTGCCAGCAACCCGACAGGGGATAGCAATCAGCCCCAGCATTTT.

The rearrangement uses TRBV19 and TRBJ1-1; a possible D gene is TRBD1 (6 bases). CDR3 length: 14 amino acids. Trimming removed 2 bases at V and 7 bases at J, with 14 bases between. Germline-derived CDR1 and CDR2 are LNHDA and SQIVND (reference sequence). CDR3 DNA sequence: TGTGCCAGTAGTATATCGGAAGTGGACAGTGAAGCTTTCTTT. Amino acid sequence: CASSISEVDSEAFF.

This chain joins TRBV5-6 and TRBJ2-3; 12 bases are shared with TRBD2. Germline trimming cut 4 bases from V and 4 bases from J; bases unmatched to any gene: 7. The CDR3 has 16 amino acids. The germline V gene has CDR1 SGHDT and CDR2 YYEEEE. The CDR3 DNA is TGTGCCAGCAGCCCGACTAGCGGGAGATGGGCAGATACGCAGTATTTT. It translates to CASSPTSGRWADTQYF.

The chain employs TRBV2 and TRBJ1-2; TRBD1 matches 7 bases. J lost 2 bases, V lost 4 bases, and 1 base had no gene match. The CDR3 is 13 amino acids. Germline V gene data show CDR1 as SNHLY and CDR2 as FYNNEI. The CDR3 coding sequence is TGTGCCAGCAGTGCGGGACAGAACTATGGCTACACCTTC. Translated, it gives CASSAGQNYGYTF.

The chain recombines TRBV2 with TRBJ2-7, with 7 bases that match TRBD2. The CDR3 has 14 residues. Trimming cost V 4 bases and J 2 bases; bases outside gene matches: 5. CDR1 SNHLY and CDR2 FYNNEI come from the germline V gene. CDR3 sequence (DNA): TGTGCCAGCAGTGGCAGCGGGACCCCCTACGAGCAGTACTTC. This codes for CASSGSGTPYEQYF.

The chain uses TRBV29-1 and TRBJ2-1, with a tentative D call TRBD2 (6 bases). The CDR3 consists of 11 residues. From germline, CDR1 is SQVTM and CDR2 ANQGSEA. The chain's CDR3 is CTLGGRCEQFF. The CDR3 region has the DNA TGCACCCTGGGGGGACGCTGTGAGCAGTTCTTC.

The chain joins TRBV7-3 to TRBJ2-5; TRBD2 might be the D (7 bases). CDR1 is SGHTA and CDR2 is FQGTGA in the germline V gene. The CDR3 runs 14 residues. Trimming took 5 bases from V and 5 from J, leaving 15 bases between them. The CDR3 DNA is TGTGCCAGCAGCCTCGGGGGGCGGGTTGAGACCCAGTACTTC. Protein product: CASSLGGRVETQYF.

The rearrangement joins TRBV7-2 to TRBJ1-1; 7 bases match TRBD1. The CDR3 length is 14 residues. In germline, CDR1 is SGHTA, CDR2 FQGNSA. V was clipped by 4 bases and J by 2 bases; unmatched bases: 4. CDR3 region: CASSYYRGNTEAFF. Here the CDR3 DNA reads TGTGCCAGCAGCTACTACAGGGGAAACACTGAAGCTTTCTTT.